This T cell receptor (beta chain) emerged from a study of shared T cell receptors in the human thymus. Germline-derived CDR1 and CDR2 are SGDLS and YYNGEE. Trimming left V 4 bases short and J 1 base short, with 13 bases between. The CDR3 consists of 15 residues. Method: immunoSEQ multiplex PCR; TCRdb's copy keeps in-frame clones and lacks some. Among about 730,000 clones listed, approximately 85% were seen once. In addition, the sample was reused for a study of human thymus T cells. That source notes: Healthy Finnish infants having corrective surgery for congenital heart defects served as donors. Resections from corrective heart surgery supplied the thymus tissue. Gene usage (both V and J) appeared biased in thymic and blood repertoires. What related research reported was that thymic repertoires overlapped highly among unrelated individuals.

Sequenced sample: thymocytes. The TCR originated in a girl less than two years old with a congenital heart defect. J is TRBJ2-3 and V is TRBV9; D ambiguous. The CDR3 bases are TGTGCCAGCAGCCCTCACCGTCGGGGCACAGATACGCAGTATTTT. This encodes CASSPHRRGTDTQYF.